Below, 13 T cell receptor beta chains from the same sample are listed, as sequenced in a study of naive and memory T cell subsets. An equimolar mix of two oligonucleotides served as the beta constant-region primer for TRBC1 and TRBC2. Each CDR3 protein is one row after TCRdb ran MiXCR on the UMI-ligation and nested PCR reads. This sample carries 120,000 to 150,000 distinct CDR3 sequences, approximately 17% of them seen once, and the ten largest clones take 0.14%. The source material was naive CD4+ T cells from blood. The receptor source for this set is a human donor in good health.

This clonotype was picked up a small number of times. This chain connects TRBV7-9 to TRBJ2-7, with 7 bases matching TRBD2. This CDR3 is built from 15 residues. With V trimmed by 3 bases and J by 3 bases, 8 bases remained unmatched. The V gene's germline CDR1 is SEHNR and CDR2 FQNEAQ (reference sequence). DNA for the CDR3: TGTGCCAGCAGCTTTTGGGCTAGCGGACACTACGAGCAGTACTTC. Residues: CASSFWASGHYEQYF.

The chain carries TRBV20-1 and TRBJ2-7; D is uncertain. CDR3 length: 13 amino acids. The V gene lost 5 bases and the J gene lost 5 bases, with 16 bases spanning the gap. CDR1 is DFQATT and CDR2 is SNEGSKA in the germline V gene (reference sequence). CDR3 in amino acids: CSAPMGSLHEQYF. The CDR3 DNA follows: TGCAGTGCTCCCATGGGATCCCTCCACGAGCAGTACTTC.

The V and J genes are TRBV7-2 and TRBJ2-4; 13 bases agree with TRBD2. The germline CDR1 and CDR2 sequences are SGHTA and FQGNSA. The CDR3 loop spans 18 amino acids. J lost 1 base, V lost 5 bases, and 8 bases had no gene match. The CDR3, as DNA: TGTGCCAGCAGCCGCAGGACTAGCGGGAGCTTGGCCAAAAACATTCAGTACTTC. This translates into CASSRRTSGSLAKNIQYF. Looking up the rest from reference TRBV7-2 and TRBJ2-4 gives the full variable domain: GAGVSQSPSNKVTEKGKDVELRCDPISGHTALYWYRQSLGQGLEFLIYFQGNSAPDKSGLPSDRFSAERTGGSVSTLTIQRTQQEDSAVYLCASSRRTSGSLAKNIQYFGAGTRLSVL.

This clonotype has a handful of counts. The DNA of the CDR3 is TGCGCCAGCAGTCTAGCGGGAGTCGGTGAGCAGTTCTTC. It codes for CASSLAGVGEQFF. The chain links TRBV5-1 to TRBJ2-1; 10 positions agree with TRBD2. Trimming cost V 5 bases and J 9 bases; bases outside gene matches: 5. The V gene's germline CDR1 is SGHRS and CDR2 YFSETQ. This CDR3 has 13 amino acids.

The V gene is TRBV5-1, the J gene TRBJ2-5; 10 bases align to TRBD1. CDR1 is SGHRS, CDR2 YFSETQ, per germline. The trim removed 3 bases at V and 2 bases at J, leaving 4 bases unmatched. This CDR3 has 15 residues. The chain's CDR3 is CASSSDRGPQETQYF. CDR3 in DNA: TGCGCCAGCAGCTCCGACAGGGGGCCTCAAGAGACCCAGTACTTC.

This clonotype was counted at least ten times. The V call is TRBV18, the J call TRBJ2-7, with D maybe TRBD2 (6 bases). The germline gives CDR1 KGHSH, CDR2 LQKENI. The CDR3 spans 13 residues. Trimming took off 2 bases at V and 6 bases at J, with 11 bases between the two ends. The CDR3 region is CASSPGGFLEQYF. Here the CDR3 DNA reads TGTGCCAGCTCACCAGGGGGGTTTCTCGAGCAGTACTTC.

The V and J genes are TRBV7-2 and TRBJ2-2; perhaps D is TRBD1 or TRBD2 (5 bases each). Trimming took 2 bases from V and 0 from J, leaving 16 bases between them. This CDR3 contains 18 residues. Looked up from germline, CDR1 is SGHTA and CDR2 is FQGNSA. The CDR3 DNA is TGTGCCAGCAGCTTACCGGGGTGGGGACCACCGAACACCGGGGAGCTGTTTTTT. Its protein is CASSLPGWGPPNTGELFF.

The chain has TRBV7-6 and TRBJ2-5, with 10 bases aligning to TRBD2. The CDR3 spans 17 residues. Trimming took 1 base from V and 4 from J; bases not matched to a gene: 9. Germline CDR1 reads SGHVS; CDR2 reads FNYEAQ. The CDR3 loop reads CASSLVPSGRAPETQYF. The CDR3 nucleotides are TGTGCCAGCAGCTTAGTTCCGAGCGGGAGGGCCCCAGAGACCCAGTACTTC.

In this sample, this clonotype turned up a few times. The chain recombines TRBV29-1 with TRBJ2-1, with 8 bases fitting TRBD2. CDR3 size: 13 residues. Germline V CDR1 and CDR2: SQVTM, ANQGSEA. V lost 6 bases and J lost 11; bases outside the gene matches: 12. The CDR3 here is CSVYPATSAQQFF. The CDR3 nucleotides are TGCAGCGTCTATCCCGCGACTAGCGCTCAGCAGTTCTTC.

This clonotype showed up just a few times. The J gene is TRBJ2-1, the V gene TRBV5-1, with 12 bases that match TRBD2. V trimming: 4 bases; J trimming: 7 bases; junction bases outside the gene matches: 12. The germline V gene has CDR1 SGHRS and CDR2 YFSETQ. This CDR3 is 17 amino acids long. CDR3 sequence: CASSRWTLAGGGNEQFF. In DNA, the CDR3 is TGCGCCAGCAGCCGGTGGACCCTAGCGGGAGGGGGTAATGAGCAGTTCTTC.

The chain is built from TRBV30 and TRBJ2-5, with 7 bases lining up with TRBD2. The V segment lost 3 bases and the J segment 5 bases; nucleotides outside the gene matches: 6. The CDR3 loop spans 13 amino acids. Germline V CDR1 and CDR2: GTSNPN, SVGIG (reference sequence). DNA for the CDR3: TGTGCCTGGAGGGCGGGAGCTAAGGAGACCCAGTACTTC. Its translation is CAWRAGAKETQYF.

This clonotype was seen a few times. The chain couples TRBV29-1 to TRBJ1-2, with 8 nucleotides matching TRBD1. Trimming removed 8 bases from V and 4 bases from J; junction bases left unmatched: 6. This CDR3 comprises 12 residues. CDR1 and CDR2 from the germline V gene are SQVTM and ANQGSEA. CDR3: CSLGTGPYGYTF. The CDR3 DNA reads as TGCAGCTTAGGGACAGGTCCCTATGGCTACACCTTC.

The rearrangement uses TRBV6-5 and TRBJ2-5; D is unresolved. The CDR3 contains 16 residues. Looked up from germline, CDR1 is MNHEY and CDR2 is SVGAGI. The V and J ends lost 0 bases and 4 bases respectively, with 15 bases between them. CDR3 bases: TGTGCCAGCAGTTACTCGTTTTTTAGCTCCCCAGAGACCCAGTACTTC. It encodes CASSYSFFSSPETQYF.